The source of this T cell receptor beta chain is a study of T cell responses to AZD1222 COVID-19 vaccine. Study-wide findings and caveats: Vaccine-related CD4 TCRs covered spike, predominating at 160-218 and 743-854.

The CDR3 is made up of 14 amino acids. J gave up 0 bases and V 6 bases, and 4 bases lay outside the gene matches. Germline V gives CDR1 MNHEY, CDR2 SVGAGI. The method was immunoSEQ multiplex PCR; TCRdb's version includes in-frame clones alone and lacks a portion of them. The table lists about 88,000 clones, 91% of them singletons. Points on this clone: Its antigen remains unidentified.

The sequence was obtained from an adult in good health. The chain links TRBV6-5 to TRBJ2-7; 8 positions agree with TRBD1. The sample consisted of peripheral blood, taken on day 0 of MenACWY control vaccination. DNA for the CDR3: TGTGCCAGCAGAGACAGGGGCCTCTCCTACGAGCAGTACTTC. This codes for CASRDRGLSYEQYF.